This T cell receptor beta chain derives from a study of beta chain features in type 1 diabetes. Looking at the study overall: Age, gender, cell numbers and subset yield matched between patients and controls. Study-level points and caveats: Still unanswered here is whether HLA type influences TCRB rearrangement. TCRB CDR3s from Type 1 diabetes patients were moderately but significantly shorter in all four CD4+ subsets. Shorter templates may be favored by PCR, equally so in patients and controls. Individuals with type 1 diabetes displayed fewer insertions and more deletions at VDJ junctions.

Trimming left V 0 bases short and J 1 base short, with 7 bases between. The CDR3 totals 15 residues. Germline V gene lookup returns CDR1 SGHRS and CDR2 YFSETQ. Note on this clone: The antigen is undetermined.

The investigators reverse transcribed all of the isolated RNA, so they sequenced expressed TCRB transcripts. The data were produced by immunoSEQ multiplex PCR, yet TCRdb's version contains in-frame clones alone and is incomplete. The sample holds about 47,000 clones, roughly 47% seen once. This sequence joins TRBV5-1 and TRBJ2-2; the D gene is possibly TRBD2 (6 bases). The sample comprised stem cell memory CD4+ T cells from blood. The source of this sequence is a man aged 25-45 years with type 1 diabetes. The CDR3 sequence: CASSLGLENTGELFF. The CDR3 DNA reads TGCGCCAGCAGCTTGGGACTAGAGAACACCGGGGAGCTGTTTTTT.